Sequencing of this TCR beta chain was carried out in a study of graft-versus-host responses after intestinal transplantation. Study as a whole: Among the recipients, all got anti-thymocyte globulin induction and then tacrolimus and steroids for around 3 years.

As concerns this clone: The antigen is not known.

The protocol was immunoSEQ multiplex PCR, while the TCRdb copy is restricted to in-frame clones and leaves out a portion. Among under 30,000 clones, 85% to 95% were seen once, and the ten largest hold roughly 2%. Study-level points and caveats: Ileal or blood samples showed some GvH clones first, and such clones were also found in recipient marrow. Graft-donor T cell macrochimerism coincided with high graft-versus-host to host-versus-graft clonal ratios in allografts. With peak circulating GvH clone levels came an association with early post-transplant HvG declines.

CDR1 and CDR2 from the germline V gene are MDHEN and SYDVKM. V trimming: 3 bases; J trimming: 0 bases; junction bases outside the gene matches: 4. The CDR3 runs 15 residues. This TCR was sampled from a human patient who received an intestinal transplant, so some T cells may come from the graft donor. Sequences were derived from PBMCs, sampled just over 38 days after intestinal transplant. The rearrangement joins TRBV28 to TRBJ1-2, with 7 bases lining up with TRBD1. Here the CDR3 reads CASSFSDRPNYGYTF. CDR3 coding DNA: TGTGCCAGCAGTTTCTCGGACAGGCCTAACTATGGCTACACCTTC.